Listed below are T cell receptor beta chains from one sample, sequenced in a study of tumor-infiltrating lymphocytes in primary liver carcinoma. TCRdb fed the multiplex PCR reads into MiXCR, producing one record per CDR3 protein. The table has approximately 330,000 distinct CDR3 sequences, less than 75% seen once; the top ten hold about 6%. Sequences were obtained from peripheral blood. The source of these receptors is a man aged 35 to 55 with primary liver carcinoma and hepatitis B virus infection. CDR3s include the opening cysteine and the closing phenylalanine or tryptophan. A D gene is named only where the DNA matches it firmly. The size of a clone is reported for some rows only, either as once, few or many, or as a class for expanded clones.

V: TRBV11-2
J: TRBJ2-7
size: NA
D: NA
DNA: TGTGCCAGCAGTTTATATGTTGGCGAGCAGTACTTC
CDR3: CASSLYVGEQYF

V: TRBV7-9
J: TRBJ2-3
size: few
D: TRBD1
DNA: TGTGCCAGCAGCTCCAGACCTCTACAGACAGGGGTCAGGAGCACAGATACGCAGTATTTT
CDR3: CASSSRPLQTGVRSTDTQYF

V: TRBV12-3/TRBV12-4
J: TRBJ2-7
size: many
D: NA
DNA: TGTGCCAGCAGTCCTAGCGACAACTACGAGCAGTACTTC
CDR3: CASSPSDNYEQYF

V: TRBV11-3
J: TRBJ2-7
size: NA
D: NA
DNA: TGTGCCAGCAGGGAACAGGGGATGGACTACGATCAATACTTC
CDR3: CASREQGMDYDQYF

V: TRBV11-2
J: TRBJ2-1
size: once
D: TRBD2
DNA: TGTGCCAGCAGCTTAGGGGGCGCTAGCGGACTCTACAGTGAGCAGTTCTTC
CDR3: CASSLGGASGLYSEQFF

V: TRBV6-5
J: TRBJ1-2
size: NA
D: TRBD1
DNA: TGTGCCAGCGGATTCAAAGACAGGGACTATGGCTACACCTTC
CDR3: CASGFKDRDYGYTF

V: TRBV11-2
J: TRBJ2-2
size: NA
D: NA
DNA: TGTGCCAGCAGCCCCAGTCGGAAGGTAATTGGGGAGCTGTCTTTT
CDR3: CASSPSRKVIGELSF

V: TRBV7-9
J: TRBJ2-5
size: many
D: NA
DNA: TGTGCCAGCAGCAGGGACGTGGGGACCCAGTACTTC
CDR3: CASSRDVGTQYF

V: TRBV5-1
J: TRBJ1-1
size: few
D: NA
DNA: TGCGCCAGCAGCTTAGACCTATGGGGGCGGGACACTGAAGCTTTCTTT
CDR3: CASSLDLWGRDTEAFF

V: TRBV11-2
J: TRBJ2-1
size: NA
D: TRBD2
DNA: TGTACCAGAAGCTCGAGCGGGAGCTCCAATGAGCAGTTCTTC
CDR3: CTRSSSGSSNEQFF

V: TRBV5-1
J: TRBJ2-1
size: NA
D: TRBD2
DNA: TGCGCCAGCAGCGTGGAGTTGACTAGCGGGAATGAGCAGTTCTTC
CDR3: CASSVELTSGNEQFF

V: TRBV6-1
J: TRBJ2-3
size: many
D: TRBD2
DNA: TGTGCCAGCAGTGAGGAGAAAGGGAGGGGATACACAGATACGCAGTATTTT
CDR3: CASSEEKGRGYTDTQYF

V: TRBV11-2
J: TRBJ2-7
size: NA
D: NA
DNA: TGTGCCAGCAGCGTGACTATCGGGAGCGCCATCAGCTCCTACGAGCAGTACTTC
CDR3: CASSVTIGSAISSYEQYF

V: TRBV10-3
J: TRBJ1-5
size: NA
D: TRBD1
DNA: TGTGCCGTCAGGGAAGGACAGGGTAACAATCAGCCCCAGCAGTTT
CDR3: CAVREGQGNNQPQQF

V: TRBV6-4
J: TRBJ1-6
size: few
D: TRBD1
DNA: TGTGCCAGCAGTACCATCCGGGACAGGGCCGTCTCACCCCTCCACTTT
CDR3: CASSTIRDRAVSPLHF

V: TRBV4-1
J: TRBJ1-5
size: NA
D: TRBD1
DNA: TGCGCCAGCAACCACAAATTGGACAGGGTGAGTCAGCCCCAGCATTTT
CDR3: CASNHKLDRVSQPQHF

V: TRBV30
J: TRBJ2-5
size: NA
D: NA
DNA: TGTGCCTGGACTTCACAAGAGACCCAGTACTTC
CDR3: CAWTSQETQYF

V: TRBV6-5
J: TRBJ2-7
size: NA
D: TRBD1
DNA: TGTGCCAGCAGATACTCGTGGGACAGATCCTACGAGCAGTACTTC
CDR3: CASRYSWDRSYEQYF

V: TRBV6-1
J: TRBJ2-7
size: many
D: NA
DNA: TGTGCCAGCAGTGAAGTCCAGGGGACTACCTACGAGCAGTACTTC
CDR3: CASSEVQGTTYEQYF

V: TRBV5-6
J: TRBJ2-1
size: NA
D: NA
DNA: TGTGCCAGCAGCTTGGGAATCGAGGGTGAGCAGCTCTTC
CDR3: CASSLGIEGEQLF

V: TRBV6-1
J: TRBJ1-5
size: NA
D: NA
DNA: TGTGCCAGCAGTGGGGTACAACGCGATCAGCCCCAGCATTTT
CDR3: CASSGVQRDQPQHF

V: TRBV5-1
J: TRBJ2-7
size: few
D: NA
DNA: TGCGCCAGCAGCTTGGGGACTACCTCCTACGAGCAGTACTTC
CDR3: CASSLGTTSYEQYF

V: TRBV11-2
J: TRBJ2-2
size: NA
D: TRBD2
DNA: TGTGCCAGCAACTTGGACGCGGGAGGTACCGGGGAGCTGTTTTTT
CDR3: CASNLDAGGTGELFF

V: TRBV29-1
J: TRBJ1-1
size: many
D: NA
DNA: TGCAGCGTTGAAGATCTGACATTGAACACTGAAGCTTTCTTT
CDR3: CSVEDLTLNTEAFF

V: TRBV11-1
J: TRBJ2-5
size: NA
D: TRBD1
DNA: TGTGCAAGCAGCGCACAGGGGTCGCAAGAGACCCAGTACTTC
CDR3: CASSAQGSQETQYF

V: TRBV19
J: TRBJ2-7
size: NA
D: NA
DNA: TGTGCCAGTAGCATGACAGCGGCCCCCCACGAGCAGTACTTC
CDR3: CASSMTAAPHEQYF

V: TRBV5-4
J: TRBJ2-3
size: many
D: NA
DNA: TGTGCCAGCAGCTGGAGGTCCGGGACCTTCACAGATACGCAGTATTTT
CDR3: CASSWRSGTFTDTQYF

V: TRBV6-2/TRBV6-3
J: TRBJ1-5
size: NA
D: NA
DNA: TGTACCAGCAGTTCGCACTCAGGGTCGGGGAATCAGCCCCAGCATTTT
CDR3: CTSSSHSGSGNQPQHF

V: TRBV24-1
J: TRBJ2-7
size: NA
D: TRBD1
DNA: TGTGCCACCAGTGACTCCGGGACAGGACTCTACGAGCAGTACTTC
CDR3: CATSDSGTGLYEQYF

V: TRBV11-1
J: TRBJ1-1
size: NA
D: NA
DNA: TGTGCCAACAGCCACAGGGTAAGCATGAAAACTGAAGCTTTCTTT
CDR3: CANSHRVSMKTEAFF

V: TRBV11-2
J: TRBJ2-1
size: NA
D: NA
DNA: TGCGCCAGCAGCTTAGGGCAGAGCTCCTACAATGAGCGGTTATTC
CDR3: CASSLGQSSYNERLF

V: TRBV29-1
J: TRBJ2-4
size: NA
D: TRBD1
DNA: TGCGGCGTTCGGACAGGGCTGGACATTCAGTACTTC
CDR3: CGVRTGLDIQYF

V: TRBV11-2
J: TRBJ2-3
size: NA
D: NA
DNA: TGTGTCAGCAGTTTACGGAGGGGGTATAGCACAGATATGCAGTATTTT
CDR3: CVSSLRRGYSTDMQYF

V: TRBV4-1
J: TRBJ1-1
size: NA
D: TRBD1
DNA: TGCGCCAGCATCCGTGGGGGACAGGGGGACACTGAAGCTTTCTTT
CDR3: CASIRGGQGDTEAFF

V: TRBV6-2/TRBV6-3
J: TRBJ2-1
size: NA
D: TRBD2
DNA: TGTGCGAGGAACCTAGCGGGAGTCGGGACCTACAATAAGCAGTTCTTC
CDR3: CARNLAGVGTYNKQFF

V: TRBV5-1
J: TRBJ2-1
size: NA
D: NA
DNA: TGCGCCAGTAGGGAACAGGGTCCGCAGTTCTTC
CDR3: CASREQGPQFF

V: TRBV12-3/TRBV12-4
J: TRBJ2-3
size: once
D: TRBD2
DNA: TGTGCCAGCAGTTTGCAGCGGGAATTAGATACGCAGTATTTT
CDR3: CASSLQRELDTQYF

V: TRBV7-3
J: TRBJ2-1
size: NA
D: NA
DNA: TGTGCCAGCAGCTTAGGGGACTACAGGGTCAGGAGTGAGCAGTTCTTC
CDR3: CASSLGDYRVRSEQFF

V: TRBV11-2
J: TRBJ2-3
size: NA
D: TRBD1
DNA: TGCGCCAGCAGCTTAGCTATAGGGACAGGGTCGCAGTATTTT
CDR3: CASSLAIGTGSQYF

V: TRBV7-9
J: TRBJ2-1
size: NA
D: TRBD2
DNA: TGTGCCGGCAGCTTACGTCTAGCGGGGGAGGTAGAAGGCAATGAGCAGTTCTTC
CDR3: CAGSLRLAGEVEGNEQFF

V: TRBV6-2/TRBV6-3
J: TRBJ2-5
size: many
D: NA
DNA: TGTGCCAGCAGCAGGAGGAAGGGAGAGACCCAGTACTTC
CDR3: CASSRRKGETQYF

V: TRBV11-1
J: TRBJ1-2
size: NA
D: NA
DNA: TGTGTCAGCAGCCCGGACGGGAACTATGGCCACACCTTC
CDR3: CVSSPDGNYGHTF

V: TRBV4-3
J: TRBJ2-2
size: NA
D: NA
DNA: TGCGCCAGCAGCCAGGCAACAGTGAGGGGGGAGCTGTTTTTT
CDR3: CASSQATVRGELFF

V: TRBV29-1
J: TRBJ2-7
size: many
D: TRBD1
DNA: TGCAGCGTTGAAGGAGGACAGGGGCGTGATCGCGAGCAGTACTTC
CDR3: CSVEGGQGRDREQYF

V: TRBV10-3
J: TRBJ2-7
size: NA
D: NA
DNA: TGTGCCATCAATGAGTCGAGGGACTCCTACGAGCAGTACTTC
CDR3: CAINESRDSYEQYF

V: TRBV11-1
J: TRBJ2-7
size: NA
D: NA
DNA: TGTGCCAGCAGCCCGCAGTCTCTATCCTACGAGCAGTACTTC
CDR3: CASSPQSLSYEQYF

V: TRBV11-1
J: TRBJ2-1
size: NA
D: NA
DNA: TGTTCCAGCATCTCCCAAGGACAGTTCTATGAGCAGTTCTTC
CDR3: CSSISQGQFYEQFF

V: TRBV7-8
J: TRBJ2-3
size: few
D: TRBD2
DNA: TGTGCCAGCAGCCTTACTAGCGTGGTCACAGATACGCAGTATTTT
CDR3: CASSLTSVVTDTQYF

V: TRBV11-1
J: TRBJ2-1
size: medium-sized
D: NA
DNA: TGTGCCAGCAGCCTTACCTGGGATCACTCCTACAATGAGCAGTTCTTC
CDR3: CASSLTWDHSYNEQFF

V: TRBV7-3
J: TRBJ2-2
size: once
D: NA
DNA: TGTGCTAGCAGCTTAACTGGAGGGCCTGCTGGGGAGCTGTTTTTT
CDR3: CASSLTGGPAGELFF

V: TRBV10-3
J: TRBJ2-2
size: few
D: NA
DNA: TGTGCCATCTGCGGGGAGAGCCTAAAAAACACCGGGGAGCTGTTTTTT
CDR3: CAICGESLKNTGELFF

V: TRBV11-2
J: TRBJ2-3
size: NA
D: NA
DNA: TGTGCCAACAGCTTAGTCGGGTCCGATACAGATACACAGTATTTT
CDR3: CANSLVGSDTDTQYF

V: TRBV11-2
J: TRBJ2-1
size: NA
D: NA
DNA: TGTGCCAGCAGCTTAGGAGAGGGGATCGATAATGAGCAGTTCTTC
CDR3: CASSLGEGIDNEQFF

V: TRBV29-1
J: TRBJ2-5
size: many
D: NA
DNA: TGCAGCGCTGAGGGGGAAGAGACCCAGTACTTC
CDR3: CSAEGEETQYF

V: TRBV11-2
J: TRBJ2-7
size: NA
D: TRBD2
DNA: TGTGTCAGCAGTCCTCGGACTAGCGGGAGGGCCCCCTCCTACGAGCAGTACTTC
CDR3: CVSSPRTSGRAPSYEQYF

V: TRBV14
J: TRBJ2-6
size: few
D: NA
DNA: TGTGCCAGCAGCCAAAGCGTCTCTGGGGCCAACGTCCTGACTTTC
CDR3: CASSQSVSGANVLTF

V: TRBV5-4
J: TRBJ1-1
size: NA
D: NA
DNA: TGTGCCAGCAGCCATAATTGGGGCACTGAAGCTTTCTTT
CDR3: CASSHNWGTEAFF

V: TRBV5-4
J: TRBJ1-6
size: NA
D: NA
DNA: TGTGCCAACAGCCAGGACAGAGGAAATTCACCCCTCCACTTT
CDR3: CANSQDRGNSPLHF